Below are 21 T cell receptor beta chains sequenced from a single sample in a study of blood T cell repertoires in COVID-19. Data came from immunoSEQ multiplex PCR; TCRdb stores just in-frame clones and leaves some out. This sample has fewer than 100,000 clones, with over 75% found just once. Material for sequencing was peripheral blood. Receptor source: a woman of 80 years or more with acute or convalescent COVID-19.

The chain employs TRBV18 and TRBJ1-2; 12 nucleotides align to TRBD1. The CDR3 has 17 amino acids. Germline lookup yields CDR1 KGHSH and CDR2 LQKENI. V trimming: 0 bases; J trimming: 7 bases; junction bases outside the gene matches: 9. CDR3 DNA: TGTGCCAGCTCACCACCCTGGGACAGGGGGCGTCGTAGTGGCTACACCTTC. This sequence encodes CASSPPWDRGRRSGYTF.

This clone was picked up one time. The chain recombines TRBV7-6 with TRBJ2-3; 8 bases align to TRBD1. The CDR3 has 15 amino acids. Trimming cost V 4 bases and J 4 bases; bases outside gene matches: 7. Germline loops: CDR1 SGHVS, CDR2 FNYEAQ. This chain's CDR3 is CASSSQGAKADTQYF. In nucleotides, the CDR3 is TGTGCCAGCAGCTCCCAGGGGGCCAAGGCAGATACGCAGTATTTT.

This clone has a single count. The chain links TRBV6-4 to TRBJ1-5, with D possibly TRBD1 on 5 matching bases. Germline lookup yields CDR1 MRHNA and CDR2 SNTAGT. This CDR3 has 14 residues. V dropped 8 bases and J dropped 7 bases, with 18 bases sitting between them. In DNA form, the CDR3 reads TGTGCCAGCGAAGGAGGGCAGGGAGGACAGCCCCAGCATTTT. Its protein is CASEGGQGGQPQHF.

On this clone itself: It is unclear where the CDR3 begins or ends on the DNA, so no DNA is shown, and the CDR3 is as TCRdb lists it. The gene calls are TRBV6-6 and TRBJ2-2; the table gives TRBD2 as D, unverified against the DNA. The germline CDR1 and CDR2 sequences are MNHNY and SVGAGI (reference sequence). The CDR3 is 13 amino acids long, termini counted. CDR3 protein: CASSAVAGGSLVF.

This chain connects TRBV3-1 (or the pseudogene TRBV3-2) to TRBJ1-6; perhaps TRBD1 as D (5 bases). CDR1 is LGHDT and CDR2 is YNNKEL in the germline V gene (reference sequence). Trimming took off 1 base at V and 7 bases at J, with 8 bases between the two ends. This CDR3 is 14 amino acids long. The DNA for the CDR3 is TGTGCCAGCAGCCAAGGGGGGGGAAATTCACCCCTCCACTTT. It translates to CASSQGGGNSPLHF.

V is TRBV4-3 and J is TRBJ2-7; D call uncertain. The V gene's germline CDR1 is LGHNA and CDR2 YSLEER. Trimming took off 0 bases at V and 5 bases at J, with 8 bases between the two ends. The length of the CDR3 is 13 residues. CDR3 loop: CASSQEGGHEQYF. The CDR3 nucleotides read TGCGCCAGCAGCCAAGAAGGCGGCCACGAGCAGTACTTC.

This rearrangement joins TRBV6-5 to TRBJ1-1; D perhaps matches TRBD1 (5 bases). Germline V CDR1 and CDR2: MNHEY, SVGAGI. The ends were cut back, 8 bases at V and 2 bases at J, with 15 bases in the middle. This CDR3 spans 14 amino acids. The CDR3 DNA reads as TGTGCCAGCTGGAAGGACAACTTAAACACTGAAGCTTTCTTT. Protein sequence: CASWKDNLNTEAFF.

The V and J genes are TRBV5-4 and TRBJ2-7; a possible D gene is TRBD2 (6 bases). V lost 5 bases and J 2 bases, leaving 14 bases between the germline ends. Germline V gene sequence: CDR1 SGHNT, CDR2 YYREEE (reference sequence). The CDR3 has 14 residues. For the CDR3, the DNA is TGTGCCAGCAGTTCTCAACGGGGGACCTACGAGCAGTACTTC. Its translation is CASSSQRGTYEQYF.

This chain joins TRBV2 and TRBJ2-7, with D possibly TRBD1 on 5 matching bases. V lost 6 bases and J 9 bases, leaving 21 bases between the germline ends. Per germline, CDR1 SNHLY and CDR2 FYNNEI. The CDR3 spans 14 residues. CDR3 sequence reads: CASRDRTGHAVQYF. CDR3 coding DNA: TGTGCCAGCAGGGACCGTACTGGACATGCTGTGCAGTACTTC.

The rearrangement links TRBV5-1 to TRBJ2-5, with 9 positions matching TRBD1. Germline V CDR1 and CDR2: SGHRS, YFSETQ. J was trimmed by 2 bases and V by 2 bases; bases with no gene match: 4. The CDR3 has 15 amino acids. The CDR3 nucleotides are TGCGCCAGCAGCTTTGGGACAGGGAAACAAGAGACCCAGTACTTC. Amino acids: CASSFGTGKQETQYF. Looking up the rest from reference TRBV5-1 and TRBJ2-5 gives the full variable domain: KAGVTQTPRYLIKTRGQQVTLSCSPISGHRSVSWYQQTPGQGLQFLFEYFSETQRNKGNFPGRFSGRQFSNSRSEMNVSTLELGDSALYLCASSFGTGKQETQYFGPGTRLLVL.

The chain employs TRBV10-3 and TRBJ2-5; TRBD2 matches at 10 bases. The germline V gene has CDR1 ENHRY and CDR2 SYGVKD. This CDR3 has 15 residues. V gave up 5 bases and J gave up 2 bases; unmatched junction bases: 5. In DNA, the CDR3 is TGTGCCATCAGTTCAGGACTAGCGGCTCAAGAGACCCAGTACTTC. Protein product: CAISSGLAAQETQYF.

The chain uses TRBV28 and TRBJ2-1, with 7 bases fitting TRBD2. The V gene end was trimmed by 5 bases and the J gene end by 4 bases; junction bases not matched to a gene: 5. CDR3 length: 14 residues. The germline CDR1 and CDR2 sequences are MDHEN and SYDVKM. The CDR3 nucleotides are TGTGCCAGCAGTCGGACTAGAGATTACAATGAGCAGTTCTTC. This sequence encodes CASSRTRDYNEQFF.

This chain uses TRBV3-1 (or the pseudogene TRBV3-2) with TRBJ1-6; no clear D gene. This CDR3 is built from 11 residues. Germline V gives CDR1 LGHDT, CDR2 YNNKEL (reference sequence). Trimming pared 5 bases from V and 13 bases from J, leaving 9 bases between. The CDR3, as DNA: TGTGCCAGCAGCGCAGTGGGCCCCCTCCACTTT. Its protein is CASSAVGPLHF.

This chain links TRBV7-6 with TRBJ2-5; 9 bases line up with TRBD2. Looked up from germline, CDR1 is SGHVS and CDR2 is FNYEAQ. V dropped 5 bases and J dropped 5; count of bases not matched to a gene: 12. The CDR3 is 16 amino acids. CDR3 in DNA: TGTGCCAGCAGCCCCATGGTAGCGGGGGCGAGGGAGACCCAGTACTTC. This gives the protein CASSPMVAGARETQYF. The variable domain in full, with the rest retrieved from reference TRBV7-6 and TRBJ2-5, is GAGVSQSPRYKVTKRGQDVALRCDPISGHVSLYWYRQALGQGPEFLTYFNYEAQQDKSGLPNDRFSAERPEGSISTLTIQRTEQRDSAMYRCASSPMVAGARETQYFGPGTRLLVL.

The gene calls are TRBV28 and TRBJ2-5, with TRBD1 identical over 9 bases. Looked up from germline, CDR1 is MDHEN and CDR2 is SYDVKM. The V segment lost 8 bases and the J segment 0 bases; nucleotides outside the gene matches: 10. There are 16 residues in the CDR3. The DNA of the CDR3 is TGTGCCAGCCGCACTCCCGGGACAGGGTACCAAGAGACCCAGTACTTC. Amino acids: CASRTPGTGYQETQYF.

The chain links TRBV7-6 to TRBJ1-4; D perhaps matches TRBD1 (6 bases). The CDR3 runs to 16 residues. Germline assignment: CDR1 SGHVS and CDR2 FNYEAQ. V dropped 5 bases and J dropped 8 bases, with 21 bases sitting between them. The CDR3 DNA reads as TGTGCCAGCAGCCCTGGCCGACAGGCGTTTGTCGAAAAACTGTTTTTT. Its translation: CASSPGRQAFVEKLFF.

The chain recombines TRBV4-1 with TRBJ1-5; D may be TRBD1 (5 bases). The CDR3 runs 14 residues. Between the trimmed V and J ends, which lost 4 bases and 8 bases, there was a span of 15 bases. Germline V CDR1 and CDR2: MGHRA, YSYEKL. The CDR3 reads CASSLAGPFEPQHF. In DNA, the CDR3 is TGCGCCAGCAGCCTAGCGGGACCCTTCGAGCCCCAGCATTTT.

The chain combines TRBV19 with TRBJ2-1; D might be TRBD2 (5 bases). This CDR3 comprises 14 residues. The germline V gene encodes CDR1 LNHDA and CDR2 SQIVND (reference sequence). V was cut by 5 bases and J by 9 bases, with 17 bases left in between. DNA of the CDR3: TGTGCCAGTAGTGGCGGGTGGGTCGTGGGTGAGCAGTTCTTC. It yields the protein CASSGGWVVGEQFF.

CDR3 sequence: CASRTREGLYGYTF. As DNA, the CDR3 is TGTGCCAGCCGGACACGGGAGGGTTTATATGGCTACACCTTC. This chain links TRBV6-5 with TRBJ1-2; TRBD1 might be the D (5 bases). The length of the CDR3 is 14 residues. From germline, CDR1 is MNHEY and CDR2 SVGAGI. V was trimmed by 8 bases and J by 5 bases, leaving 18 bases between them.

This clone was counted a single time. The DNA of the CDR3 is TGCGCCAGCAGCTCTACCTTTCGGACAGGGGGTGGAGGCTACACCTTC. Protein sequence: CASSSTFRTGGGGYTF. V is TRBV5-1 and J is TRBJ1-2; 10 bases fit TRBD1. With V trimmed by 3 bases and J by 8 bases, 13 bases remained unmatched. CDR3 length equals 16 residues. The V gene's germline CDR1 is SGHRS and CDR2 YFSETQ.

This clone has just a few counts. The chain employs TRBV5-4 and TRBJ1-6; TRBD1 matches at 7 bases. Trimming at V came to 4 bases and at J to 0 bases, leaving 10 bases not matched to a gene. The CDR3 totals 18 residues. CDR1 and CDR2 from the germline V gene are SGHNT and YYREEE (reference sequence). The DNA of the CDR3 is TGTGCCAGCAGCCCCCAAGGGACAGCGAGCTCCTATAATTCACCCCTCCACTTT. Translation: CASSPQGTASSYNSPLHF. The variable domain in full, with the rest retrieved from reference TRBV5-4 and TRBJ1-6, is ETGVTQSPTHLIKTRGQQVTLRCSSQSGHNTVSWYQQALGQGPQFIFQYYREEENGRGNFPPRFSGLQFPNYSSELNVNALELDDSALYLCASSPQGTASSYNSPLHFGNGTRLTVT.